This T cell receptor (beta chain) was sequenced in a study of neurological immune-mediated disorders. Many counts were recorded for this clonotype. A single record per CDR3 protein comes from TCRdb applying MiXCR to the 5' RACE reads. The sample has more than 70,000 distinct CDR3 sequences; approximately 10% are singletons. The sequence was obtained from a middle-aged man in good health. The sequenced sample was PBMCs.

CDR3 in amino acids: CASSGGGTSVQRGNEQFF. The CDR3 DNA sequence: TGTGCCAGCAGCGGGGGCGGTACTAGCGTCCAGCGGGGCAATGAGCAGTTCTTC. This chain joins TRBV5-6 and TRBJ2-1; maybe TRBD2 (7 bases). Per germline, CDR1 SGHDT and CDR2 YYEEEE. The ends were cut back, 4 bases at V and 6 bases at J, with 26 bases in the middle. The CDR3 totals 18 residues. Full variable domain (rest looked up from reference TRBV5-6 and TRBJ2-1): DAGVTQSPTHLIKTRGQQVTLRCSPKSGHDTVSWYQQALGQGPQFIFQYYEEEERQRGNFPDRFSGHQFPNYSSELNVNALLLGDSALYLCASSGGGTSVQRGNEQFFGPGTRLTVL.